A single sample is the source of the 24 T cell receptor beta chains below, sequenced in a study of Ad26.COV2.S vaccination and SARS-CoV-2 variants (dated by TCRdb to the early 2020s). The method was the immunoSEQ multiplex PCR assay. TCRdb's version of the immuneACCESS table is confined to in-frame rearrangements and falls short of the full clone set. An unresolved V gene accounts for under half of the shortfall where checked; the remainder is of unknown origin. The sample contains 200,000 to 250,000 clones, around 87% of them found a single time. About 11% of the sample goes to the ten largest clones. Per the publication, the treatment or condition label means: about 20 received Ad26.COV2.S at low or high dose, single or two shots; several received placebo; per-sample allocation not given. Repertoires of vaccine and placebo recipients were sequenced from samples taken on day 63 after the first injection.

The sequenced sample was peripheral blood, obtained in a trial of Ad26.COV2.S vaccine versus placebo. Receptors were obtained from a person between 18 and 65 years old who received the Ad26.COV2.S COVID-19 vaccine or a placebo.

This sequence joins TRBV5-6 and TRBJ1-1; D uncertain. The CDR3 is 13 amino acids. V was pared by 1 base and J by 4 bases, with 8 bases between. Germline V lookup: CDR1 SGHDT, CDR2 YYEEEE. For the CDR3, the DNA is TGTGCCAGCAGCTTGTGGGGAGGCACTGAAGCTTTCTTT. It specifies CASSLWGGTEAFF.

The chain is built from TRBV5-5 and TRBJ2-2; 8 nucleotides align to TRBD2. Germline V gene data show CDR1 as SGHKS and CDR2 as YYEKEE (reference sequence). The ends lost 4 bases at V and 1 base at J; junction bases unmatched: 3. There are 15 residues in the CDR3. CDR3 sequence reads: CASSVLAGNTGELFF. CDR3 coding DNA: TGTGCCAGCAGCGTCCTAGCGGGGAACACCGGGGAGCTGTTTTTT.

V is TRBV7-9 and J is TRBJ1-2, with TRBD1 as a possible D gene (5 bases). V shed 0 bases and J shed 3 bases, with 11 bases lying between them. The CDR3 has 15 residues. Germline CDR1 SEHNR, CDR2 FQNEAQ (reference sequence). This CDR3 is CASSLARVSDYGYTF. The CDR3 DNA reads as TGTGCCAGCAGCTTAGCCAGGGTCTCAGACTATGGCTACACCTTC.

The V call is TRBV11-2, the J call TRBJ2-3; 13 bases are shared with TRBD2. The CDR3 consists of 15 residues. The V segment lost 5 bases and the J segment 3 bases; nucleotides outside the gene matches: 2. Germline CDR1 and CDR2: SGHAT and FQNNGV. CDR3 loop: CASSKLAGGTDTQYF. CDR3 DNA: TGTGCCAGCAGCAAACTAGCGGGAGGGACAGATACGCAGTATTTT. The whole variable domain, remainder taken from reference TRBV11-2 and TRBJ2-3, is EAGVAQSPRYKIIEKRQSVAFWCNPISGHATLYWYQQILGQGPKLLIQFQNNGVVDDSQLPKDRFSAERLKGVDSTLKIQPAKLEDSAVYLCASSKLAGGTDTQYFGPGTRLTVL.

The J gene is TRBJ2-5, the V gene TRBV5-4; D possibly matches TRBD1 or TRBD2 (5 bases each). The germline V gene encodes CDR1 SGHNT and CDR2 YYREEE (reference sequence). V lost 1 base to trimming and J lost 3 bases, with 16 bases between them. This CDR3 contains 16 residues. CDR3 residues: CASSLRGSLSEETQYF. CDR3 DNA: TGTGCCAGCAGCTTGCGGGGCAGCCTCTCCGAAGAGACCCAGTACTTC. Supplemented by reference TRBV5-4 and TRBJ2-5, the full variable domain reads ETGVTQSPTHLIKTRGQQVTLRCSSQSGHNTVSWYQQALGQGPQFIFQYYREEENGRGNFPPRFSGLQFPNYSSELNVNALELDDSALYLCASSLRGSLSEETQYFGPGTRLLVL.

This chain links TRBV12-3 or TRBV12-4 with TRBJ1-1, with unresolved D. The V and J ends lost 6 bases and 6 bases respectively, with 11 bases between them. The CDR3 is 12 amino acids. The DNA for the CDR3 is TGTGCCAGCAGCTCGTCCCGGGCTGAAGCTTTCTTT. Amino acid sequence: CASSSSRAEAFF.

The chain joins TRBV6-5 to TRBJ1-3; 7 bases map to TRBD1. The CDR3 consists of 15 residues. The V gene end was trimmed by 6 bases and the J gene end by 2 bases; junction bases not matched to a gene: 7. Germline lookup yields CDR1 MNHEY and CDR2 SVGAGI. The CDR3 here is CASRKLGQPGNTIYF. The CDR3 DNA reads TGTGCCAGCAGAAAATTGGGACAGCCTGGAAACACCATATATTTT.

For the CDR3, the DNA is TGTGCCATCAGTGAGTCTCAGGGGATGGGCACAGATACGCAGTATTTT. This translates into CAISESQGMGTDTQYF. The chain joins TRBV10-3 to TRBJ2-3; possible D gene TRBD1, 6 bases. This CDR3 spans 16 amino acids. Germline V gene data show CDR1 as ENHRY and CDR2 as SYGVKD. Trimming stripped 0 bases from V and 1 base from J, with 11 bases between.

The table lists this clone with a count of one. The chain joins TRBV30 to TRBJ1-5, with D maybe TRBD1 (5 bases). The CDR3 is 13 residues long. V lost 0 bases, J lost 7 bases, and 10 bases lay in between. CDR1 is GTSNPN, CDR2 SVGIG, per germline (reference sequence). CDR3 residues: CAWSVLGGQPQHF. As DNA, the CDR3 is TGTGCCTGGAGTGTCCTGGGGGGACAGCCCCAGCATTTT.

This clone appeared once. V and J are TRBV19 and TRBJ1-4; TRBD1 might be the D (6 bases). With 5 bases removed from V and 5 bases from J, the gap between germline ends came to 15 bases. CDR1 is LNHDA and CDR2 is SQIVND in the germline V gene (reference sequence). The CDR3 totals 15 residues. The CDR3 DNA sequence: TGTGCCAGTAGTTATTCGACAGGCTCGAATGAAAAACTGTTTTTT. Translation gives CASSYSTGSNEKLFF. The entire variable domain, with the rest obtained from reference TRBV19 and TRBJ1-4, is as follows: DGGITQSPKYLFRKEGQNVTLSCEQNLNHDAMYWYRQDPGQGLRLIYYSQIVNDFQKGDIAEGYSVSREKKESFPLTVTSAQKNPTAFYLCASSYSTGSNEKLFFGSGTQLSVL.

This chain joins TRBV28 and TRBJ2-2, with a weak D call TRBD1 (6 bases). The CDR3 length is 14 residues. Germline V gene sequence: CDR1 MDHEN, CDR2 SYDVKM. V was cut by 8 bases and J by 6 bases, with 16 bases left in between. Written as DNA, the CDR3 is TGTGCCAGCGGGTACCCAGCAGGGGCCGGGGAGCTGTTTTTT. Amino acids: CASGYPAGAGELFF.

The gene calls are TRBV11-3 and TRBJ2-7; 12 positions match TRBD2. V dropped 4 bases and J dropped 4; count of bases not matched to a gene: 8. Germline assignment: CDR1 SGHNT and CDR2 YENEEA. The length of the CDR3 is 16 residues. DNA for the CDR3: TGTGCCAGCAGCTACGTTGGACTAGCGGGGCCATACGAGCAGTACTTC. The encoded protein is CASSYVGLAGPYEQYF.

This rearrangement joins TRBV30 to TRBJ1-1; the D is unclear. The CDR3 length is 14 residues. Germline V gene sequence: CDR1 GTSNPN, CDR2 SVGIG (reference sequence). V lost 0 bases and J 4 bases, leaving 12 bases between the germline ends. The CDR3 loop reads CAWSVTLVATEAFF. The CDR3, as DNA: TGTGCCTGGAGTGTAACTTTGGTAGCCACTGAAGCTTTCTTT.

The chain employs TRBV18 and TRBJ1-3, with D uncertain. Germline V gene data show CDR1 as KGHSH and CDR2 as LQKENI. The CDR3 has 15 residues. Between the trimmed V and J ends, which lost 1 base and 2 bases, there was a span of 9 bases. Here the CDR3 DNA reads TGTGCCAGCTCACCACGCCCGGAAACTGGAAACACCATATATTTT. Residues: CASSPRPETGNTIYF.

The chain recombines TRBV28 with TRBJ2-5; 16 bases align to TRBD2. The germline CDR1 and CDR2 sequences are MDHEN and SYDVKM. CDR3 length equals 15 residues. Trimming cost V 7 bases and J 6 bases; bases outside gene matches: 5. The CDR3 loop is CASTPGLAGGKTQYF. CDR3 DNA: TGTGCCAGCACCCCGGGACTAGCGGGAGGGAAGACCCAGTACTTC.

The chain is built from TRBV5-1 and TRBJ2-3; maybe TRBD2 (6 bases). The germline V gene has CDR1 SGHRS and CDR2 YFSETQ. This CDR3 region has 16 residues. V lost 2 bases and J 0 bases, leaving 13 bases between the germline ends. CDR3 in DNA: TGCGCCAGCAGCTTCCCGGGGACTCTTAGCACAGATACGCAGTATTTT. It specifies CASSFPGTLSTDTQYF.

This sequence joins TRBV24-1 and TRBJ1-2; 9 positions agree with TRBD1. J was trimmed by 7 bases and V by 8 bases; bases with no gene match: 7. The CDR3 loop spans 13 amino acids. Germline V gene sequence: CDR1 KGHDR, CDR2 SFDVKD. CDR3: CATKGTGSIGYTF. The CDR3 nucleotides read TGTGCCACCAAAGGGACAGGGAGTATTGGCTACACCTTC.

The chain carries TRBV9 and TRBJ1-2; the match to TRBD1 covers 8 bases. The CDR3 extends over 16 amino acids. Germline V lookup: CDR1 SGDLS, CDR2 YYNGEE. The V segment lost 4 bases and the J segment 3 bases; nucleotides outside the gene matches: 11. The CDR3 protein is CASSLSVTGGDYGYTF. Written as DNA, the CDR3 is TGTGCCAGCAGCTTATCCGTAACAGGGGGTGACTATGGCTACACCTTC. Looking up the rest from reference TRBV9 and TRBJ1-2 gives the full variable domain: DSGVTQTPKHLITATGQRVTLRCSPRSGDLSVYWYQQSLDQGLQFLIQYYNGEERAKGNILERFSAQQFPDLHSELNLSSLELGDSALYFCASSLSVTGGDYGYTFGSGTRLTVV.

This sequence joins TRBV5-1 and TRBJ2-3; TRBD1 is a possible D gene (6 bases). In germline, CDR1 is SGHRS, CDR2 YFSETQ. This CDR3 is built from 17 residues. Trimming stripped 0 bases from V and 3 bases from J, with 17 bases between. The CDR3 nucleotides are TGCGCCAGCAGCTTGGCATGGCCGGGACAACCTACAGATACGCAGTATTTT. This gives the protein CASSLAWPGQPTDTQYF. Full variable domain (missing parts from reference TRBV5-1 and TRBJ2-3): KAGVTQTPRYLIKTRGQQVTLSCSPISGHRSVSWYQQTPGQGLQFLFEYFSETQRNKGNFPGRFSGRQFSNSRSEMNVSTLELGDSALYLCASSLAWPGQPTDTQYFGPGTRLTVL.

The CDR3 DNA sequence: TGCGCCAGCAGCCTCGGGACAGGGGTGCTCGAGCAGTACTTC. Its protein is CASSLGTGVLEQYF. The chain combines TRBV4-1 with TRBJ2-7, with 10 bases matching TRBD1. The CDR3 is 14 amino acids. V dropped 4 bases and J dropped 6; count of bases not matched to a gene: 6. Germline V gives CDR1 MGHRA, CDR2 YSYEKL.

Remarks on this clone: An end of the junction does not agree with germline; a read error may underlie this. The CDR3 spells CARRGQANTEAFF. The CDR3 DNA reads TGTGCCCGGAGGGGACAGGCGAACACTGAAGCTTTCTTT. The chain links TRBV30 to TRBJ1-1; TRBD1 matches at 8 bases. From germline, CDR1 is GTSNPN and CDR2 SVGIG (reference sequence). The CDR3 is 13 amino acids. The variable domain in full, completed from reference TRBV30 and TRBJ1-1, reads SQTIHQWPATLVQPVGSPLSLECTVEGTSNPNLYWYRQAAGRGLQLLFYSVGIGQISSEVPQNLSASRPQDRQFILSSKKLLLSDSGFYLCARRGQANTEAFFGQGTRLTVV.

The V gene is TRBV10-2, the J gene TRBJ2-5; D is unclear. The CDR3 is 14 amino acids. CDR1 is WSHSY, CDR2 SAAADI, per germline. Trimming took 2 bases from V and 4 from J, leaving 11 bases between them. CDR3 residues: CASSERPGRETQYF. The CDR3 bases are TGCGCCAGCAGTGAGCGGCCTGGGCGAGAGACCCAGTACTTC.

The chain employs TRBV15 and TRBJ1-2, with a weak D call TRBD1 (5 bases). The length of the CDR3 is 14 residues. CDR1 is LNHNV, CDR2 YYDKDF, per germline (reference sequence). V gave up 5 bases and J gave up 2 bases, with 12 bases separating them. Written as DNA, the CDR3 is TGTGCCACCAGCGACAGAATAGGGAACTATGGCTACACCTTC. Translation: CATSDRIGNYGYTF. Drawing the rest from reference TRBV15 and TRBJ1-2, the complete variable domain is DAMVIQNPRYQVTQFGKPVTLSCSQTLNHNVMYWYQQKSSQAPKLLFHYYDKDFNNEADTPDNFQSRRPNTSFCFLDIRSPGLGDTAMYLCATSDRIGNYGYTFGSGTRLTVV.

This clone has a handful of counts. Written as DNA, the CDR3 is TGCGCCAGCAGGGAAGACAGTACTGGAAACACCATATATTTT. This translates into CASREDSTGNTIYF. This chain connects TRBV5-1 to TRBJ1-3; possibly TRBD1 for D (5 bases). Deletions cut 5 bases from V and 2 bases from J, with 11 bases between. Looked up from germline, CDR1 is SGHRS and CDR2 is YFSETQ. The CDR3 is 14 amino acids.